Each of the 17 T cell receptor beta chains below was sequenced from the same sample in a study of T-cell memory formation after mild COVID-19 (dated by TCRdb to the early 2020s). Libraries were built with 5' RACE. The sequencer listed for this sample is Illumina NovaSeq 6000. The public reads were run again by TCRdb, first through fastp at Q25 and then through MiXCR, and only productive beta chains were kept. Merged by CDR3 protein, the rows form single entries marked with the most common genes and DNA. The sample profile shows around 150,000 distinct CDR3 sequences; 25% to 40% of them were found once. Approximately 12% of the sample belongs to the ten largest clones. The sample consisted of PBMCs or a T cell subset sorted from them (not recorded which). The receptors derive from an adult woman who had mild COVID-19 (a few samples of this study predate the infection). The sample titles of this study are shuffled in the database, so cell type and time point are left out; the donor was told from shared clones.

This clonotype was recorded a few times. The V call is TRBV4-2, the J call TRBJ2-3; 9 bases map to TRBD2. Trimming cost V 0 bases and J 5 bases; bases outside gene matches: 9. There are 17 residues in the CDR3. Germline V gene data show CDR1 as LGHNA and CDR2 as YNFKEQ. The CDR3 DNA reads TGTGCCAGCAGCCAAGATTTGAGCGGGGGGTCTCTAGATACGCAGTATTTT. Translating gives CASSQDLSGGSLDTQYF.

This clonotype has only a few counts. This chain uses TRBV9 with TRBJ1-1, with D possibly TRBD1 on 6 matching bases. CDR3 length: 14 amino acids. The ends were cut back, 3 bases at V and 1 base at J, with 10 bases in the middle. In germline, CDR1 is SGDLS, CDR2 YYNGEE. CDR3 sequence: CASSGPGQNTEAFF. CDR3 sequence (DNA): TGTGCCAGCAGCGGCCCGGGACAGAACACTGAAGCTTTCTTT.

J is TRBJ2-3 and V is TRBV28, with 10 nucleotides matching TRBD2. V shed 7 bases, J shed 5 bases, and the junction held 6 bases outside the gene matches. The germline V gene has CDR1 MDHEN and CDR2 SYDVKM. The CDR3 spans 14 residues. CDR3 sequence reads: CASTPRLAGDTQYF. CDR3 DNA: TGTGCCAGCACCCCCCGACTAGCGGGAGATACGCAGTATTTT.

This chain uses TRBV4-2 with TRBJ2-6; no reliable D call. The CDR3 has 16 amino acids. Germline CDR1 LGHNA, CDR2 YNFKEQ. V shed 0 bases and J shed 0 bases, with 6 bases lying between them. In DNA, the CDR3 is TGTGCCAGCAGCCAAGATCCGCACTCTGGGGCCAACGTCCTGACTTTC. Its translation is CASSQDPHSGANVLTF.

This clonotype was seen a few times. The V and J genes are TRBV7-9 and TRBJ1-1, with D unclear. Germline V gives CDR1 SEHNR, CDR2 FQNEAQ (reference sequence). V was cut by 3 bases and J by 1 base, with 9 bases left in between. The CDR3 length is 14 residues. DNA for the CDR3: TGTGCCAGCAGCTTTTCGGCAGGGAACACTGAAGCTTTCTTT. The encoded protein is CASSFSAGNTEAFF.

This clonotype was found once. The chain combines TRBV28 with TRBJ2-6; 8 nucleotides match TRBD2. CDR3 size: 17 residues. Germline trimming cut 1 base from V and 4 bases from J; bases unmatched to any gene: 6. The germline CDR1 and CDR2 sequences are MDHEN and SYDVKM. The DNA of the CDR3 is TGTGCCAGCAGTTTATACGGGAGGGCACTGGGGGCCAACGTCCTGACTTTC. Protein: CASSLYGRALGANVLTF.

The sample holds a few counts of this clonotype. This chain connects TRBV5-1 to TRBJ1-1, with a tentative D call TRBD1 (6 bases). The length of the CDR3 is 16 residues. Trimming removed 5 bases from V and 5 bases from J, with 22 bases in between. CDR1 and CDR2 from the germline V gene are SGHRS and YFSETQ. CDR3 sequence reads: CASSSSLQGSFTEAFF. The CDR3 DNA reads as TGCGCCAGCAGTTCCTCCCTTCAGGGGTCGTTTACTGAAGCTTTCTTT.

This clonotype was found a few times. The chain employs TRBV5-6 and TRBJ2-6; TRBD2 might be the D (7 bases). The CDR3 length is 18 residues. In germline, CDR1 is SGHDT, CDR2 YYEEEE. With 0 bases removed from V and 3 bases from J, the gap between germline ends came to 16 bases. DNA of the CDR3: TGTGCCAGCAGCTTGGCCCCCTTTAGGGGGGGTGGGGCCAACGTCCTGACTTTC. The encoded protein is CASSLAPFRGGGANVLTF.

This clonotype was counted only a few times. V is TRBV12-5 and J is TRBJ2-2; a possible D gene is TRBD2 (6 bases). This CDR3 has 16 residues. The germline V gene encodes CDR1 LGHNT and CDR2 FRNRAP. Trimming removed 3 bases at V and 0 bases at J, with 11 bases between. The DNA of the CDR3 is TGTGCTAGTGGTTTCTCCCCGGGGGCGAACACCGGGGAGCTGTTTTTT. Protein: CASGFSPGANTGELFF.

The rearrangement joins TRBV12-3 or TRBV12-4 to TRBJ2-3; the D is unclear. Trimming removed 4 bases at V and 2 bases at J, with 10 bases between. The CDR3 covers 14 residues. CDR3 sequence (DNA): TGTGCCAGCAGTTACGGAGAATCCACAGATACGCAGTATTTT. Its translation is CASSYGESTDTQYF.

In its sample, this clonotype was seen a few times. This chain joins TRBV7-3 and TRBJ2-2, with D possibly being TRBD1 or TRBD2 (5 bases each). Germline-derived CDR1 and CDR2 are SGHTA and FQGTGA. CDR3 length: 14 residues. Trimming cost V 5 bases and J 6 bases, with 13 bases left between them. Here the CDR3 DNA reads TGTGCCAGCAGCGACGTGTTGGGGGCCGGGGAGCTGTTTTTT. Encoded protein: CASSDVLGAGELFF.

The gene calls are TRBV7-8 and TRBJ1-2; D unresolved. The V end lost 7 bases, the J end lost 7 bases, and 19 bases lay between the germline ends. Germline V gives CDR1 SGHVS, CDR2 FQNEAQ. There are 14 residues in the CDR3. Written as DNA, the CDR3 is TGTGCCAGCATGGCTTTTGAGGCAGCCGGTGGCTACACCTTC. Amino acids: CASMAFEAAGGYTF.

This chain uses TRBV6-2 or TRBV6-3 with TRBJ2-1; D may be TRBD1 (6 bases). V dropped 2 bases and J dropped 5 bases, with 22 bases sitting between them. The germline CDR1 and CDR2 sequences are MNHEY and SVGEGT. The CDR3 spans 18 residues. CDR3 DNA sequence: TGTGCCAGCAGTTACAGGTCTAGGGGGAGATGGGTTGACAATGAGCAGTTCTTC. It is translated as CASSYRSRGRWVDNEQFF.

The gene calls are TRBV29-1 and TRBJ2-2; D may be TRBD2 (6 bases). This CDR3 is 14 amino acids long. Germline-derived CDR1 and CDR2 are SQVTM and ANQGSEA. V lost 3 bases and J lost 4, with 12 bases in between. Here the CDR3 DNA reads TGCAGCGTTGAGGAGGGGCGGAGCACCGGGGAGCTGTTTTTT. This gives the protein CSVEEGRSTGELFF.

The chain is built from TRBV29-1 and TRBJ2-7; D ambiguous. CDR3 size: 12 residues. Trimming stripped 6 bases from V and 3 bases from J, with 12 bases between. Germline CDR1 reads SQVTM; CDR2 reads ANQGSEA. The CDR3 loop reads CSVTFGGYEQYF. CDR3 DNA: TGCAGCGTAACATTTGGCGGCTACGAGCAGTACTTC.

This clonotype was observed a few times. The chain employs TRBV5-4 and TRBJ2-2, with 14 bases aligning to TRBD2. The length of the CDR3 is 16 residues. CDR1 SGHNT and CDR2 YYREEE come from the germline V gene (reference sequence). Trimming at V came to 4 bases and at J to 5 bases, leaving 4 bases not matched to a gene. The CDR3 protein is CASSIGTSGRTGELFF. The CDR3 nucleotides are TGTGCCAGCAGCATCGGGACTAGCGGGAGAACCGGGGAGCTGTTTTTT.

This clonotype was observed a handful of times. The rearrangement joins TRBV21-1 to TRBJ1-3. TRBV21-1 is annotated as a pseudogene. The CDR3 totals 16 residues. This chain's CDR3 is CASSKALQTMVNTIYF. The CDR3 DNA reads as TGTGCCAGCAGCAAAGCGCTACAGACGATGGTAAACACCATATATTTT.